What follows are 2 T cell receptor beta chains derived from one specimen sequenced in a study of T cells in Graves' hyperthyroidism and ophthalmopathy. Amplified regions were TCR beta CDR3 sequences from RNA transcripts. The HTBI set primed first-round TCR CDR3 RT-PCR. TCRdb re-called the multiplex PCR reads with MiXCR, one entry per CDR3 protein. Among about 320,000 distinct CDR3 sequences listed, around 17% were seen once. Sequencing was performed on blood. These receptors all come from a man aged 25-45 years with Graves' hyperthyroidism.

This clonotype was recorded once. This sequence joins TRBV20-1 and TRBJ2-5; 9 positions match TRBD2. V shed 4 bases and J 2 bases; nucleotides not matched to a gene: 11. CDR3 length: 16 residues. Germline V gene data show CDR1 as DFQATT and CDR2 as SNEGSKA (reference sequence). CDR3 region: CSATLGREGKQETQYF. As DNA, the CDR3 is TGCAGTGCTACTCTGGGGCGGGAGGGGAAACAAGAGACCCAGTACTTC.

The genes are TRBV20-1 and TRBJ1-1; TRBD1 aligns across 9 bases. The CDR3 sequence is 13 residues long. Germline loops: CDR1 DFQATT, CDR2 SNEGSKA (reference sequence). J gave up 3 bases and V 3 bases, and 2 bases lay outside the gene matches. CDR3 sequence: CSARGQGYTEAFF. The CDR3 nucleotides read TGCAGTGCTAGGGGACAGGGATACACTGAAGCTTTCTTT.